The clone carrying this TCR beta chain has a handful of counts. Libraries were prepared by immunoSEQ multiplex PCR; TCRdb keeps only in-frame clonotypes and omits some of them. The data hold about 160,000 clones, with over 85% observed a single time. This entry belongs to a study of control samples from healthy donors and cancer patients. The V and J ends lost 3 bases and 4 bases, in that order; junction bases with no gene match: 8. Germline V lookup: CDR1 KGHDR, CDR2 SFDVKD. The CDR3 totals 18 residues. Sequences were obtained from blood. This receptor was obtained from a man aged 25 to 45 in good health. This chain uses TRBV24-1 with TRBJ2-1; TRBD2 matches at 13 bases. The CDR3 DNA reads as TGTGCCACCAGTGATCCCCGACTAGCGGGGGGTAAATACAATGAGCAGTTCTTC. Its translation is CATSDPRLAGGKYNEQFF.